Each of the 16 T cell receptor beta chains below was sequenced from the same sample in a study of T cell responses to AZD1222 COVID-19 vaccine. Profiled with immunoSEQ multiplex PCR; TCRdb holds only in-frame clones, not every one. The repertoire holds around 120,000 clones, with roughly 90% as singletons. The sample in question was peripheral blood, obtained 28 days after the second AZD1222 dose. Receptor source: an adult who received the AZD1222 COVID-19 vaccine.

CDR3 loop: CASSFPRAWGLGSNQPQHF. As DNA, the CDR3 is TGCGCCAGCAGCTTCCCCAGGGCGTGGGGGCTCGGTAGCAATCAGCCCCAGCATTTT. V usage is TRBV5-1 and J usage is TRBJ1-5; perhaps TRBD1 as D (6 bases). CDR1 is SGHRS, CDR2 YFSETQ, per germline. With 2 bases removed from V and 0 bases from J, the gap between germline ends came to 21 bases. This CDR3 is built from 19 residues. Complete variable domain (other parts from reference TRBV5-1 and TRBJ1-5): KAGVTQTPRYLIKTRGQQVTLSCSPISGHRSVSWYQQTPGQGLQFLFEYFSETQRNKGNFPGRFSGRQFSNSRSEMNVSTLELGDSALYLCASSFPRAWGLGSNQPQHFGDGTRLSIL.

V usage is TRBV28 and J usage is TRBJ1-1; D not resolved. Between the trimmed V and J ends, which lost 5 bases and 3 bases, there was a span of 10 bases. The CDR3 runs to 13 residues. The V gene's germline CDR1 is MDHEN and CDR2 SYDVKM. The CDR3: CASSQLVDTEAFF. The CDR3 nucleotides read TGTGCCAGCAGTCAACTTGTGGACACTGAAGCTTTCTTT.

This clone has just a few counts. The chain joins TRBV11-2 to TRBJ2-7, with D unclear. The V gene lost 4 bases and the J gene lost 0 bases, with 7 bases spanning the gap. The CDR3 extends over 13 amino acids. The germline V gene has CDR1 SGHAT and CDR2 FQNNGV. CDR3 loop: CASSYSSSYEQYF. As DNA, the CDR3 is TGTGCCAGCAGCTACTCCTCCTCCTACGAGCAGTACTTC. Drawing the rest from reference TRBV11-2 and TRBJ2-7, the complete variable domain is EAGVAQSPRYKIIEKRQSVAFWCNPISGHATLYWYQQILGQGPKLLIQFQNNGVVDDSQLPKDRFSAERLKGVDSTLKIQPAKLEDSAVYLCASSYSSSYEQYFGPGTRLTVT.

This chain joins TRBV6-5 and TRBJ2-1, with D maybe TRBD1 (5 bases). Germline V CDR1 and CDR2: MNHEY, SVGAGI. Trimming took off 7 bases at V and 8 bases at J, with 15 bases between the two ends. The CDR3 runs to 13 residues. The CDR3 DNA reads TGTGCCAGCAAGACAGCCCGAAGGTATGAGCAGTTCTTC. Its translation is CASKTARRYEQFF.

This chain links TRBV18 with TRBJ2-7; 9 bases line up with TRBD1. V was clipped by 3 bases and J by 6 bases; unmatched bases: 12. The CDR3 runs to 16 residues. From germline, CDR1 is KGHSH and CDR2 LQKENI. CDR3 residues: CASSPPSGTGQAEQYF. Written as DNA, the CDR3 is TGTGCCAGCTCACCCCCCTCGGGGACAGGGCAGGCCGAGCAGTACTTC.

The chain combines TRBV2 with TRBJ2-2; a weak D match, TRBD1 (5 bases). Trimming took off 4 bases at V and 0 bases at J, with 9 bases between the two ends. CDR3 size: 15 residues. Germline assignment: CDR1 SNHLY and CDR2 FYNNEI. DNA of the CDR3: TGTGCCAGCAGTGTGCTACAGGCGAACACCGGGGAGCTGTTTTTT. This codes for CASSVLQANTGELFF.

V is TRBV28 and J is TRBJ1-2, with D possibly being TRBD1 (5 bases). Per germline, CDR1 MDHEN and CDR2 SYDVKM. V lost 8 bases, J lost 5 bases, and 24 bases lay in between. This CDR3 spans 16 amino acids. CDR3 sequence (DNA): TGTGCCAGCCGGCCTGGGACTTTCGGCGGGGTGTATGGCTACACCTTC. It translates to CASRPGTFGGVYGYTF.

The chain joins TRBV7-2 to TRBJ2-1, with D tentatively TRBD2 (5 bases). The CDR3 covers 14 residues. Trimming took off 6 bases at V and 8 bases at J, with 17 bases between the two ends. Germline lookup yields CDR1 SGHTA and CDR2 FQGNSA. The DNA of the CDR3 is TGTGCCAGCAGAAACTTAGACTACCTGGATGAGCAGTTCTTC. It encodes CASRNLDYLDEQFF.

This clone was seen once. The gene calls are TRBV20-1 and TRBJ2-1; D perhaps matches TRBD2 (7 bases). This CDR3 contains 14 residues. Germline assignment: CDR1 DFQATT and CDR2 SNEGSKA (reference sequence). V lost 3 bases, J lost 6 bases, and 15 bases lay in between. In DNA form, the CDR3 reads TGCAGTGCTAGTTCGGGGGGCCCTGGCAATGAGCAGTTCTTC. Translating gives CSASSGGPGNEQFF.

V usage is TRBV6-4 and J usage is TRBJ2-1; 7 nucleotides agree with TRBD2. Germline V gene lookup returns CDR1 MRHNA and CDR2 SNTAGT. The CDR3 runs 17 residues. V trimming: 4 bases; J trimming: 4 bases; junction bases outside the gene matches: 13. CDR3 nucleotides: TGTGCCAGCAGTGTCGCGGGAGTAAGGTTTGGGTACAATGAGCAGTTCTTC. Protein sequence: CASSVAGVRFGYNEQFF.

The genes are TRBV15 and TRBJ2-5; D remains ambiguous. This CDR3 spans 13 amino acids. Germline V gene data show CDR1 as LNHNV and CDR2 as YYDKDF (reference sequence). V was trimmed by 0 bases and J by 4 bases, leaving 6 bases between them. As DNA, the CDR3 is TGTGCCACCAGCAGAGATACGGGAGAGACCCAGTACTTC. Translated, it gives CATSRDTGETQYF.

This chain connects TRBV4-1 to TRBJ2-1; TRBD2 aligns across 11 bases. With 1 base clipped from V and 7 bases from J, the junction kept 12 bases outside the gene matches. Germline V gene data show CDR1 as MGHRA and CDR2 as YSYEKL. CDR3 length: 18 residues. CDR3 protein: CASSQVVTSGRMRNEQFF. In nucleotides, the CDR3 is TGCGCCAGCAGCCAAGTTGTTACTAGCGGGAGAATGAGAAATGAGCAGTTCTTC.

The chain couples TRBV5-5 to TRBJ2-3, with TRBD2 matching 8 bases. J lost 5 bases, V lost 3 bases, and 8 bases had no gene match. CDR3 size: 15 residues. Germline V lookup: CDR1 SGHKS, CDR2 YYEKEE (reference sequence). Here the CDR3 DNA reads TGTGCCAGCAGCTCCCACGGGGGGGCGGAAGATACGCAGTATTTT. Translation: CASSSHGGAEDTQYF.

The J gene is TRBJ2-5, the V gene TRBV20-1; D ambiguous. The CDR3 has 11 residues. Germline V gene sequence: CDR1 DFQATT, CDR2 SNEGSKA (reference sequence). V gave up 6 bases and J gave up 4 bases, with 9 bases separating them. CDR3 in amino acids: CSAPKGETQYF. CDR3 in DNA: TGCAGTGCCCCCAAAGGAGAGACCCAGTACTTC.

The gene calls are TRBV5-4 and TRBJ2-3; 11 bases fit TRBD1. V trimming: 4 bases; J trimming: 5 bases; junction bases outside the gene matches: 9. Germline-derived CDR1 and CDR2 are SGHNT and YYREEE (reference sequence). The CDR3 spans 16 residues. CDR3 bases: TGTGCCAGCAGCCACGGCGGGACAGGGGGAATAGATACGCAGTATTTT. As protein: CASSHGGTGGIDTQYF. Complete variable domain (other parts from reference TRBV5-4 and TRBJ2-3): ETGVTQSPTHLIKTRGQQVTLRCSSQSGHNTVSWYQQALGQGPQFIFQYYREEENGRGNFPPRFSGLQFPNYSSELNVNALELDDSALYLCASSHGGTGGIDTQYFGPGTRLTVL.

The J gene is TRBJ1-1, the V gene TRBV2; 10 nucleotides match TRBD1. The germline gives CDR1 SNHLY, CDR2 FYNNEI. This CDR3 has 14 residues. V trimming: 8 bases; J trimming: 1 base; junction bases outside the gene matches: 4. The CDR3, as DNA: TGTGCCAGCCGGACAGGGGGTTGGAACACTGAAGCTTTCTTT. Its translation is CASRTGGWNTEAFF.